Listed here are 18 T cell receptor beta chains from one sample, sequenced in a study of T cells in women clearing cervical HPV infection (dated by TCRdb to the late 2010s). The method was the immunoSEQ multiplex PCR assay. The table comes from immuneACCESS by way of TCRdb, which keeps in-frame sequences with V and J called. Part of the clones is missing from these tables; in studies checked, under half for an unresolved V gene and the rest for unknown reasons. The sample's clone listing holds 30,000 to 35,000 clones. The ten most abundant clones make up 3.5% to 5% of the sample. Source material: blood buffy coat. These receptors came from a woman between 18 and 70 years old with a cervical HPV16 infection that either progressed to CIN3+ or cleared (not recorded which).

Turning to this clone: The read is 3 residues too short to cover the CDR3 end, so that end is filled in from the germline J gene. J is TRBJ2-5 and V is TRBV19; TRBD1 matches 9 bases. The CDR3 is made up of 15 amino acids. Looked up from germline, CDR1 is LNHDA and CDR2 is SQIVND (reference sequence). The J segment lost 2 bases and the V segment lost 4 bases, leaving 5 bases of the junction unmatched. The CDR3 is CASSTGQGVQETQYF. Incomplete CDR3 DNA: TGTGCCAGTAGTACGGGACAGGGTGTTCAAGAGACC.

CDR3 protein: CASKRTGTRSPLHF. The CDR3 DNA, read in part, is TGTGCCAGCAAAAGGACCGGGACACGGTCACCC. The chain couples TRBV2 to TRBJ1-6, with D maybe TRBD1 (6 bases). The sequenced fragment ends 3 residues before the CDR3 boundary, so the rest is inferred from the germline J gene. The V gene's germline CDR1 is SNHLY and CDR2 FYNNEI. Deletions cut 7 bases from V and 10 bases from J, with 17 bases between. The CDR3 extends over 14 amino acids.

About this clone: The read gets to within 3 residues of the CDR3 end, and the germline J gene fills in the rest. The chain carries TRBV29-1 and TRBJ2-2; 11 bases align to TRBD2. V was clipped by 6 bases and J by 1 base; unmatched bases: 10. CDR3 size: 17 residues. CDR1 and CDR2 from the germline V gene are SQVTM and ANQGSEA. The CDR3 loop is CSVTPSGRTLNTGELFF. The covered CDR3 bases are TGCAGCGTGACCCCTAGCGGGAGGACGTTGAACACCGGGGAG.

Remarks on this clone: The DNA ends 3 residues before the CDR3 does, and the rest of the CDR3 is filled in from the germline J gene. V is TRBV2 and J is TRBJ1-1, with D hard to call. Germline V lookup: CDR1 SNHLY, CDR2 FYNNEI. V gave up 4 bases and J gave up 2 bases, with 11 bases separating them. CDR3 length equals 14 residues. This chain's CDR3 is CASSGNSANTEAFF. The CDR3 DNA, read in part, is TGTGCCAGCAGTGGGAATAGCGCCAACACTGAA.

With respect to this clone: Read sequence stops 3 residues before the CDR3 end, and the germline J gene provides the missing end. The V and J genes are TRBV20-1 and TRBJ2-7, with TRBD2 matching 9 bases. Germline V gene lookup returns CDR1 DFQATT and CDR2 SNEGSKA (reference sequence). V shed 4 bases, J shed 4 bases, and the junction held 8 bases outside the gene matches. This CDR3 has 14 residues. The sequenced CDR3 bases are TGCAGTGCTATCGAGGGACTAGCTGATTACGAG. Translated, it gives CSAIEGLADYE. The whole CDR3 protein reads CSAIEGLADYEQYF.

On this clone itself: The CDR3 end lies 3 residues beyond the end of the read and is filled in from the germline J gene. The chain has TRBV6-2 or TRBV6-3 and TRBJ2-1; TRBD1 matches 7 bases. The length of the CDR3 is 15 residues. The junction had 6 bases not matched to a gene; V was cut back by 6 bases and J by 1 base. Germline loops: CDR1 MNHEY, CDR2 SVGEGT. This CDR3 is CASRGGQISYNEQFF. CDR3 DNA (partial): TGTGCCAGCAGAGGGGGACAGATATCCTACAATGAG.

About this clone itself: The read stops 3 residues short of the end of the CDR3; the missing end is completed from the germline J gene. V usage is TRBV11-2 and J usage is TRBJ1-1; the D is unclear. CDR1 is SGHAT, CDR2 FQNNGV, per germline. The V end was cut by 6 bases, the J end by 0 bases, with 14 bases between. The CDR3 spans 15 residues. The CDR3 bases that were read are TGTGCCAGCAGGCCATTGGGCAAACTGAACACTGAA. Amino acids: CASRPLGKLNTE. The whole CDR3 is CASRPLGKLNTEAFF. Combining the CDR3 with reference TRBV11-2 and TRBJ1-1 gives the whole variable domain EAGVAQSPRYKIIEKRQSVAFWCNPISGHATLYWYQQILGQGPKLLIQFQNNGVVDDSQLPKDRFSAERLKGVDSTLKIQPAKLEDSAVYLCASRPLGKLNTEAFFGQGTRLTVV.

Concerning this clone: The read comes to an end 3 residues before the CDR3 does, leaving the germline J gene to fill in the end. The rearrangement joins TRBV30 to TRBJ2-1; the match to TRBD2 covers 8 bases. V was clipped by 0 bases and J by 9 bases; unmatched bases: 4. Germline V gene lookup returns CDR1 GTSNPN and CDR2 SVGIG (reference sequence). The CDR3 is 13 residues long. The part of the CDR3 DNA that was read is TGTGCCTGGAGTGTGACTAGCGCGGTTGAG. Encoded protein: CAWSVTSAVE. The CDR3 in its entirety is CAWSVTSAVEQFF.

Details on this clone: The read stops 3 residues short of the end of the CDR3; the missing end is completed from the germline J gene. The rearrangement joins TRBV19 to TRBJ1-1; the match to TRBD1 covers 9 bases. The length of the CDR3 is 14 residues. Germline loops: CDR1 LNHDA, CDR2 SQIVND (reference sequence). The trim removed 6 bases at V and 5 bases at J, leaving 7 bases unmatched. The covered CDR3 bases are TGTGCCAGTAGATGGGGACAGGGTTATACTGAA. It encodes CASRWGQGYTE. The whole CDR3 is CASRWGQGYTEAFF.

Comments on this clone: Coverage ceases 3 residues before the CDR3 finishes, and the germline J gene fills in the end. The chain is built from TRBV5-1 and TRBJ1-6; 9 bases are a match to TRBD1. V shed 4 bases and J 10 bases; nucleotides not matched to a gene: 12. The germline CDR1 and CDR2 sequences are SGHRS and YFSETQ. There are 16 residues in the CDR3. CDR3: CASSLSGQGWGSPLHF. The part of the CDR3 DNA that was read is TGCGCCAGCAGCCTCTCGGGACAGGGATGGGGCTCACCC.

To note about this clone: The read comes to an end 3 residues before the CDR3 does, leaving the germline J gene to fill in the end. The rearrangement links TRBV5-1 to TRBJ2-2, with D maybe TRBD2 (6 bases). Germline lookup yields CDR1 SGHRS and CDR2 YFSETQ. The CDR3 runs 17 residues. Between the trimmed V and J ends, which lost 1 base and 6 bases, there was a span of 19 bases. CDR3 DNA, as far as it was read: TGCGCCAGCAGCTTGAGACTCGGGACTCCCAACGCCGGGGAG. It codes for CASSLRLGTPNAGE. The complete CDR3 reads CASSLRLGTPNAGELFF.

Worth noting for this clone: The CDR3 end is not reached by the read, which stops 3 residues before it; the germline J gene fills it in. V and J are TRBV7-6 and TRBJ2-1; 7 bases line up with TRBD2. This CDR3 contains 16 residues. The trim removed 1 base at V and 3 bases at J, leaving 6 bases unmatched. Germline CDR1 and CDR2: SGHVS and FNYEAQ. The CDR3: CASSLVASGGYNEQFF. The DNA read from the CDR3 is TGTGCCAGCAGCTTAGTGGCATCGGGGGGCTACAATGAG.

Concerning this clone: With the read ending 3 residues before the CDR3 end, the germline J gene is used to fill in that end. The chain has TRBV10-2 and TRBJ2-1; 8 bases match TRBD2. The CDR3 runs to 15 residues. The trim removed 4 bases at V and 7 bases at J, leaving 9 bases unmatched. Germline V gene data show CDR1 as WSHSY and CDR2 as SAAADI. The chain's CDR3 is CASSGGRRVSNEQFF. CDR3 DNA (partial): TGCGCCAGCAGTGGCGGGAGGCGAGTTTCGAATGAG.

A remark on this clone: The CDR3 end lies 3 residues beyond the end of the read and is filled in from the germline J gene. The V and J genes are TRBV7-9 and TRBJ2-3; TRBD1 might be the D (6 bases). V was trimmed by 4 bases and J by 2 bases, leaving 13 bases between them. Germline V gene lookup returns CDR1 SEHNR and CDR2 FQNEAQ (reference sequence). This CDR3 is built from 15 residues. Partial CDR3 DNA: TGTGCCAGCAGCTCAAGACAGGACCTCACAGATACG. Its translation: CASSSRQDLTDT. The complete CDR3 sequence is CASSSRQDLTDTQYF.

CDR3 DNA, as far as it was read: TGTGCCAGTAGTAGCGGGGGACAGGGGTTGTTGGATGAG. Translated, it gives CASSSGGQGLLDE. The CDR3 as a whole reads CASSSGGQGLLDEQFF. The chain recombines TRBV19 with TRBJ2-1, with 10 bases lining up with TRBD1. The read gets to within 3 residues of the CDR3 end, and the germline J gene fills in the rest. The V gene end was trimmed by 4 bases and the J gene end by 8 bases; junction bases not matched to a gene: 11. There are 16 residues in the CDR3. Germline V gene data show CDR1 as LNHDA and CDR2 as SQIVND (reference sequence).

In the case of this clone: The sequenced fragment ends 3 residues before the CDR3 boundary, so the rest is inferred from the germline J gene. The rearrangement uses TRBV12-5 and TRBJ2-3; 8 bases map to TRBD1. The trim removed 2 bases at V and 2 bases at J, leaving 12 bases unmatched. CDR1 is LGHNT and CDR2 is FRNRAP in the germline V gene. This CDR3 contains 18 residues. This CDR3 is CASGLTHTGQVITDTQYF. CDR3 bases read: TGTGCTAGTGGTTTGACTCACACGGGACAGGTTATCACAGATACG.

For this clone: The read terminates 3 residues ahead of where the CDR3 ends, so the germline J gene completes it. The rearrangement uses TRBV20-1 and TRBJ2-1; TRBD2 matches at 8 bases. J was trimmed by 3 bases and V by 0 bases; bases with no gene match: 10. The germline V gene has CDR1 DFQATT and CDR2 SNEGSKA (reference sequence). CDR3 length: 17 residues. The sequenced part of the CDR3 DNA is TGCAGTGCTAGAGATGTCGCGAACGGGAGGGGCTACAATGAG. Translation gives CSARDVANGRGYNE. The full CDR3 reads CSARDVANGRGYNEQFF.

Note on this clone: Coverage ceases 3 residues before the CDR3 finishes, and the germline J gene fills in the end. The V and J genes are TRBV11-3 and TRBJ2-2; possible D gene TRBD2, 7 bases. The V gene's germline CDR1 is SGHNT and CDR2 YENEEA. The CDR3 has 15 amino acids. The V end lost 2 bases, the J end lost 6 bases, and 13 bases lay between the germline ends. The CDR3 region is CASSLQGGGAGELFF. The CDR3 DNA, read in part, is TGTGCCAGCAGCTTACAGGGAGGGGGTGCCGGGGAG.